Listed here are 28 T cell receptor beta chains from one sample, sequenced in a study of CD8 T cells in Susac syndrome. An amount of RNA that ranged from about 0.45 to 1 ug was reverse transcribed with random hexamers. TCRdb used MiXCR to reprocess the immunoSEQ multiplex PCR reads, holding one entry per CDR3 protein. The repertoire holds some 190,000 distinct CDR3 sequences, over 85% seen once, with 0.1% in the top ten. The sequenced sample consisted of CD4+ T cells from PBMCs. The receptors were gathered from a human donor in good health.

The chain couples TRBV6-2 or TRBV6-3 to TRBJ1-1; no clear D gene. Looked up from germline, CDR1 is MNHEY and CDR2 is SVGEGT. The CDR3 consists of 14 residues. Between the trimmed V and J ends, which lost 8 bases and 0 bases, there was a span of 13 bases. The CDR3 here is CASGRLTVNTEAFF. For the CDR3, the DNA is TGTGCCAGCGGAAGGCTCACGGTGAACACTGAAGCTTTCTTT.

The J gene is TRBJ2-3, the V gene TRBV7-2; TRBD2 agrees at 12 bases. CDR3 length: 15 residues. V shed 5 bases and J 3 bases; nucleotides not matched to a gene: 3. From germline, CDR1 is SGHTA and CDR2 FQGNSA. CDR3 bases: TGTGCCAGCAGCACCGGACTAGCGGGGACAGATACGCAGTATTTT. Translating gives CASSTGLAGTDTQYF. The full variable domain, rest sourced from reference TRBV7-2 and TRBJ2-3, is GAGVSQSPSNKVTEKGKDVELRCDPISGHTALYWYRQSLGQGLEFLIYFQGNSAPDKSGLPSDRFSAERTGGSVSTLTIQRTQQEDSAVYLCASSTGLAGTDTQYFGPGTRLTVL.

This CDR3 is CASSYMSSNTGELFF. The DNA of the CDR3 is TGCGCCAGCAGTTACATGAGCTCGAACACCGGGGAGCTGTTTTTT. The rearrangement links TRBV5-1 to TRBJ2-2; D is uncertain. Germline CDR1 SGHRS, CDR2 YFSETQ. V was trimmed by 5 bases and J by 0 bases, leaving 11 bases between them. This CDR3 is 15 amino acids long.

The CDR3 reads CSAPGTLYEQFF. CDR3 in DNA: TGCAGTGCTCCCGGGACCCTCTATGAGCAGTTCTTC. The rearrangement joins TRBV20-1 to TRBJ2-1; D tentatively fits TRBD1 or TRBD2 (5 bases each). V lost 5 bases to trimming and J lost 8 bases, with 13 bases between them. The germline gives CDR1 DFQATT, CDR2 SNEGSKA (reference sequence). This CDR3 is 12 amino acids long.

The rearrangement links TRBV5-1 to TRBJ2-1, with 8 bases fitting TRBD1. The junction had 1 base not matched to a gene; V was cut back by 4 bases and J by 7 bases. The CDR3 contains 12 residues. The germline V gene encodes CDR1 SGHRS and CDR2 YFSETQ. In DNA form, the CDR3 reads TGCGCCAGCAGCAGACAGGGGAATGAGCAGTTCTTC. It is translated as CASSRQGNEQFF.

J is TRBJ2-5 and V is TRBV20-1, with D unclear. The CDR3 covers 14 residues. Germline V gene sequence: CDR1 DFQATT, CDR2 SNEGSKA (reference sequence). V lost 6 bases and J lost 7, with 21 bases in between. CDR3 amino acids: CSAFPGARSGTQYF. The CDR3 nucleotides are TGCAGTGCGTTCCCAGGCGCTCGATCGGGGACCCAGTACTTC.

The V call is TRBV19, the J call TRBJ1-6; TRBD1 might be the D (6 bases). V lost 6 bases, J lost 10 bases, and 13 bases lay in between. CDR3 length equals 13 residues. The V gene's germline CDR1 is LNHDA and CDR2 SQIVND (reference sequence). The chain's CDR3 is CASSQGGTSPLHF. As DNA, the CDR3 is TGTGCCAGTAGCCAAGGGGGGACCTCACCCCTCCACTTT.

The chain combines TRBV7-6 with TRBJ2-3; D ambiguous. Looked up from germline, CDR1 is SGHVS and CDR2 is FNYEAQ. V was pared by 3 bases and J by 6 bases, with 10 bases between. CDR3 length: 13 amino acids. The chain's CDR3 is CASSLSRSDTQYF. The CDR3 DNA is TGTGCCAGCAGCTTGAGTAGGTCCGATACGCAGTATTTT.

This clonotype is a singleton in its sample. The chain is built from TRBV28 and TRBJ2-2, with 7 bases fitting TRBD2. The V and J ends lost 5 bases and 6 bases, in that order; junction bases with no gene match: 9. The CDR3 sequence is 15 residues long. Germline CDR1 is MDHEN and CDR2 is SYDVKM. CDR3 sequence (DNA): TGTGCCAGCAGTCCCCTCAGCGGGGTGGCCGGGGAGCTGTTTTTT. This sequence encodes CASSPLSGVAGELFF.

The chain is built from TRBV2 and TRBJ1-6, with a possible D match to TRBD1 (5 bases). Looked up from germline, CDR1 is SNHLY and CDR2 is FYNNEI. The CDR3 is 16 residues long. V dropped 7 bases and J dropped 0 bases, with 13 bases sitting between them. CDR3 DNA: TGTGCCAGCACTGTAGAGGGGAGCTCCTATAATTCACCCCTCCACTTT. Protein: CASTVEGSSYNSPLHF.

The CDR3 DNA is TGCAGTGCTAGAGGCCCGGGTATAACCACCGGGGAGCTGTTTTTT. This codes for CSARGPGITTGELFF. The rearrangement joins TRBV20-1 to TRBJ2-2; no reliable D call. Trimming cost V 1 base and J 4 bases, with 13 bases left between them. CDR1 DFQATT and CDR2 SNEGSKA come from the germline V gene (reference sequence). This CDR3 has 15 amino acids.

The CDR3: CSADGAPRTDTQYF. The CDR3 nucleotides are TGCAGTGCGGACGGGGCGCCCCGCACAGATACGCAGTATTTT. The chain has TRBV20-1 and TRBJ2-3; D is perhaps TRBD1 or TRBD2 (5 bases each). The CDR3 covers 14 residues. Trimming left V 6 bases short and J 1 base short, with 14 bases between. CDR1 and CDR2 from the germline V gene are DFQATT and SNEGSKA (reference sequence).

This sequence joins TRBV20-1 and TRBJ2-7; a possible D gene is TRBD2 (5 bases). Trimming shortened V by 6 bases and J by 9 bases, and 30 bases separated the two germline ends. CDR3 length equals 16 residues. CDR1 is DFQATT, CDR2 SNEGSKA, per germline (reference sequence). Here the CDR3 DNA reads TGCAGTGCGCGCGCCATATTGGGAGAGGGAGAGCCGGTGCAGTACTTC. Its translation: CSARAILGEGEPVQYF.

The chain links TRBV11-1 to TRBJ2-2, with D unclear. Trimming cost V 1 base and J 4 bases, with 4 bases left between them. From germline, CDR1 is SGHAT and CDR2 FQDESV (reference sequence). The length of the CDR3 is 13 residues. CDR3 in DNA: TGTGCCAGCAGCTTAGGATCCACCGGGGAGCTGTTTTTT. Protein sequence: CASSLGSTGELFF.

The chain employs TRBV4-2 and TRBJ2-3, with 8 bases aligning to TRBD1. Germline lookup yields CDR1 LGHNA and CDR2 YNFKEQ. J was trimmed by 3 bases and V by 1 base; bases with no gene match: 0. The CDR3 spans 14 residues. The CDR3 protein is CASSQGTGTDTQYF. The CDR3 DNA reads TGTGCCAGCAGCCAAGGGACAGGGACAGATACGCAGTATTTT.

The chain couples TRBV20-1 to TRBJ1-5; unclear D gene. The V end lost 4 bases, the J end lost 9 bases, and 16 bases lay between the germline ends. CDR1 DFQATT and CDR2 SNEGSKA come from the germline V gene (reference sequence). This CDR3 comprises 13 residues. CDR3 in amino acids: CSAMRTGQGPQHF. As DNA, the CDR3 is TGCAGTGCTATGCGAACGGGCCAAGGGCCCCAGCATTTT.

CDR3 DNA: TGTGCCAGTAGTCGGACAGGAGCTAACTATGGCTACACCTTC. It codes for CASSRTGANYGYTF. The rearrangement links TRBV19 to TRBJ1-2; 7 bases map to TRBD1. CDR1 and CDR2 from the germline V gene are LNHDA and SQIVND (reference sequence). V shed 5 bases, J shed 0 bases, and the junction held 3 bases outside the gene matches. This CDR3 has 14 amino acids.

The rearrangement uses TRBV20-1 and TRBJ2-3; D remains ambiguous. Germline V CDR1 and CDR2: DFQATT, SNEGSKA (reference sequence). The CDR3 consists of 12 residues. V was shortened by 1 base and J by 2 bases, with 4 bases between the two germline ends. For the CDR3, the DNA is TGCAGTGCTAGAGGGGACACAGATACGCAGTATTTT. Encoded protein: CSARGDTDTQYF.

The gene calls are TRBV20-1 and TRBJ2-5, with 14 bases identical to TRBD2. The CDR3 is made up of 15 amino acids. CDR1 is DFQATT and CDR2 is SNEGSKA in the germline V gene (reference sequence). The V segment lost 3 bases and the J segment 5 bases; nucleotides outside the gene matches: 5. For the CDR3, the DNA is TGCAGTGCTAGCTCGACTAGCGGGGGGGCCGAGACCCAGTACTTC. It is translated as CSASSTSGGAETQYF.

The V call is TRBV5-1, the J call TRBJ1-5; possible D gene TRBD1, 6 bases. CDR3 length: 14 residues. The germline CDR1 and CDR2 sequences are SGHRS and YFSETQ. V was shortened by 3 bases and J by 7 bases, with 14 bases between the two germline ends. The CDR3 is CASSYTGNGQPQHF. As DNA, the CDR3 is TGCGCCAGCAGCTATACAGGGAACGGGCAGCCCCAGCATTTT.

This clonotype was detected once. The chain couples TRBV5-1 to TRBJ2-3, with no clear D. This CDR3 region has 13 residues. The V and J ends lost 0 bases and 4 bases respectively, with 6 bases between them. From germline, CDR1 is SGHRS and CDR2 YFSETQ. This chain's CDR3 is CASSLVQPDTQYF. The CDR3 nucleotides are TGCGCCAGCAGCTTGGTTCAACCAGATACGCAGTATTTT.

The rearrangement joins TRBV6-6 to TRBJ1-1, with D possibly being TRBD1 (5 bases). Germline V CDR1 and CDR2: MNHNY, SVGAGI (reference sequence). This CDR3 region has 14 residues. V shed 4 bases and J shed 1 base, with 10 bases lying between them. The CDR3 sequence: CASSFPGGNTEAFF. The DNA of the CDR3 is TGTGCCAGCAGTTTCCCTGGGGGGAACACTGAAGCTTTCTTT.

The rearrangement links TRBV6-5 to TRBJ1-4; no clear D gene. Trimming removed 6 bases at V and 4 bases at J, with 15 bases between. Germline CDR1 reads MNHEY; CDR2 reads SVGAGI. The CDR3 runs to 15 residues. The DNA of the CDR3 is TGTGCCAGCAGCGTCCTCGGACGGCTTAATGAAAAACTGTTTTTT. This gives the protein CASSVLGRLNEKLFF.

The V call is TRBV28, the J call TRBJ2-7; D not certain. The ends were cut back, 5 bases at V and 5 bases at J, with 13 bases in the middle. Germline lookup yields CDR1 MDHEN and CDR2 SYDVKM. The CDR3 runs 13 residues. The CDR3 nucleotides are TGTGCCAGCAGTACTAACCAGGTTAACGAGCAGTACTTC. Its translation is CASSTNQVNEQYF.

The V and J genes are TRBV6-6 and TRBJ1-6; tentatively, D is TRBD1 (6 bases). V gave up 2 bases and J gave up 5 bases, with 13 bases separating them. There are 16 residues in the CDR3. In germline, CDR1 is MNHNY, CDR2 SVGAGI (reference sequence). The CDR3 spells CASSYDQGRDNSPLHF. In nucleotides, the CDR3 is TGTGCCAGCAGTTACGACCAGGGGCGTGATAATTCACCCCTCCACTTT.

The rearrangement links TRBV7-2 to TRBJ2-7; 10 bases match TRBD2. The CDR3 is 15 residues long. CDR1 and CDR2 (germline): SGHTA, FQGNSA. V was clipped by 1 base and J by 4 bases; unmatched bases: 4. CDR3 protein: CASSLGAGGLYEQYF. The DNA of the CDR3 is TGTGCCAGCAGCTTAGGAGCGGGGGGGCTATACGAGCAGTACTTC.

The rearrangement uses TRBV11-2 and TRBJ2-7; no definite D call. CDR3 length equals 15 residues. V was pared by 2 bases and J by 2 bases, with 13 bases between. Germline assignment: CDR1 SGHAT and CDR2 FQNNGV. CDR3 sequence (DNA): TGTGCCAGCAGCTTAAACGGCCAGCCCGCCTACGAGCAGTACTTC. This encodes CASSLNGQPAYEQYF.

This clonotype was recorded only once. The CDR3 loop reads CASSVEVGVDSPLHF. Here the CDR3 DNA reads TGTGCCAGCAGCGTAGAGGTCGGAGTGGATTCACCCCTCCACTTT. This rearrangement joins TRBV9 to TRBJ1-6; D gene unclear. Germline CDR1 reads SGDLS; CDR2 reads YYNGEE. The CDR3 extends over 15 amino acids. Trimming stripped 0 bases from V and 8 bases from J, with 12 bases between.